The 27 T cell receptor beta chains reported below all come from one sample, sequenced in a study of CD8+ T cells in alopecia areata. Noted treatment: oral pan-JAK inhibitor, 5-10 mg twice daily. In each case, RNA was isolated and then reverse transcribed into cDNA as the sequencing template. Repertoires were generated with immunoSEQ multiplex PCR, while TCRdb's copy carries only in-frame clones and drops some. The table has about 190,000 clones, 64% seen once; the top ten hold more than 3.5%. The sample in question was CD4+ T cells sorted from blood, obtained at week 4, from a patient treated with tofacitinib. The receptors were gathered from a human donor with alopecia areata.

CDR3 DNA: TGTGCCAGCAGCTTGCGCATGAGGGGCGAGCAGTACTTC. Protein sequence: CASSLRMRGEQYF. The J gene is TRBJ2-7, the V gene TRBV5-6, with D possibly being TRBD1 or TRBD2 (5 bases each). CDR1 is SGHDT and CDR2 is YYEEEE in the germline V gene. Trimming stripped 1 base from V and 6 bases from J, with 11 bases between. This CDR3 contains 13 residues.

This clone has more than one count but fewer than ten. The V call is TRBV7-6, the J call TRBJ1-4; D gene uncertain. The CDR3 covers 13 residues. The germline CDR1 and CDR2 sequences are SGHVS and FNYEAQ. V was pared by 3 bases and J by 7 bases, with 9 bases between. This CDR3 is CASSFGESEKLFF. The DNA of the CDR3 is TGTGCCAGCAGCTTCGGGGAATCTGAAAAACTGTTTTTT.

This clone was recorded a few times. This chain uses TRBV7-9 with TRBJ1-6; 7 nucleotides match TRBD1. The germline V gene encodes CDR1 SEHNR and CDR2 FQNEAQ (reference sequence). The CDR3 has 14 amino acids. Germline trimming cut 4 bases from V and 8 bases from J; bases unmatched to any gene: 5. DNA for the CDR3: TGTGCCAGCAGCTCGACAGGGAACTATTCACCCCTCCACTTT. As protein: CASSSTGNYSPLHF.

The CDR3 DNA is TGTGCCAGCAGTTACTCGGGGACAGGGCGCTACGAGCAGTACTTC. This encodes CASSYSGTGRYEQYF. The genes are TRBV6-5 and TRBJ2-7, with 9 nucleotides matching TRBD1. The trim removed 0 bases at V and 3 bases at J, leaving 3 bases unmatched. The CDR3 is made up of 15 amino acids. The germline V gene encodes CDR1 MNHEY and CDR2 SVGAGI.

The chain employs TRBV10-3 and TRBJ2-1, with 9 bases aligning to TRBD2. The V gene's germline CDR1 is ENHRY and CDR2 SYGVKD. The CDR3 has 15 residues. V was clipped by 0 bases and J by 9 bases; unmatched bases: 6. CDR3 DNA: TGTGCCATCAGTGAGTCCCTAGCGGGATCGGGTGAGCAGTTCTTC. Encoded protein: CAISESLAGSGEQFF.

The CDR3 loop reads CASSLGTANEKLFF. CDR3 nucleotide sequence: TGTGCCAGCAGCTTAGGGACAGCTAATGAAAAACTGTTTTTT. The chain is built from TRBV7-9 and TRBJ1-4; weak D call: TRBD1 (6 bases). V lost 1 base, J lost 3 bases, and 6 bases lay in between. The CDR3 is 14 amino acids. Germline V lookup: CDR1 SEHNR, CDR2 FQNEAQ (reference sequence).

V is TRBV9 and J is TRBJ1-2; D is perhaps TRBD1 (5 bases). V was trimmed by 0 bases and J by 11 bases, leaving 11 bases between them. This CDR3 has 12 residues. Germline loops: CDR1 SGDLS, CDR2 YYNGEE. CDR3 loop: CASSVEKGKYTF. The CDR3 nucleotides read TGTGCCAGCAGCGTAGAAAAGGGGAAGTACACCTTC.

This clone was seen a handful of times. V is TRBV7-2 and J is TRBJ2-5; weak D call: TRBD2 (5 bases). From germline, CDR1 is SGHTA and CDR2 FQGNSA. The CDR3 sequence is 14 residues long. Trimming removed 4 bases at V and 4 bases at J, with 13 bases between. In DNA form, the CDR3 reads TGTGCCAGCAGCTCCCGGGTACGGGGAGAGACCCAGTACTTC. Amino acids: CASSSRVRGETQYF.

The chain combines TRBV10-3 with TRBJ2-2; D possibly corresponds to TRBD1 (5 bases). This CDR3 region has 15 residues. The V and J ends lost 4 bases and 3 bases respectively, with 12 bases between them. Germline CDR1 is ENHRY and CDR2 is SYGVKD. The CDR3 protein is CAISVSRADTGELFF. The CDR3 bases are TGTGCCATCAGTGTCTCCAGGGCGGACACCGGGGAGCTGTTTTTT.

This clone was picked up a small number of times. The rearrangement joins TRBV29-1 to TRBJ1-2, with D unclear. V dropped 6 bases and J dropped 2 bases, with 13 bases sitting between them. Per the germline V gene, CDR1 is SQVTM and CDR2 is ANQGSEA. This CDR3 contains 13 residues. CDR3 residues: CSVGEPGNYGYTF. The CDR3 region has the DNA TGCAGCGTCGGGGAACCAGGAAACTATGGCTACACCTTC.

This clone was detected only once. In the same sample, other DNA sequences code for this CDR3. V and J are TRBV18 and TRBJ2-5; D remains ambiguous. Germline loops: CDR1 KGHSH, CDR2 LQKENI. V gave up 0 bases and J gave up 5 bases, with 7 bases separating them. The CDR3 covers 13 residues. As DNA, the CDR3 is TGTGCCAGCTCACCACCGGGCGAGGAGACCCAGTACTTC. As protein: CASSPPGEETQYF. Looking up the rest from reference TRBV18 and TRBJ2-5 gives the full variable domain: NAGVMQNPRHLVRRRGQEARLRCSPMKGHSHVYWYRQLPEEGLKFMVYLQKENIIDESGMPKERFSAEFPKEGPSILRIQQVVRGDSAAYFCASSPPGEETQYFGPGTRLLVL.

There are a few counts of this clone. This chain joins TRBV5-4 and TRBJ1-2; TRBD1 aligns across 11 bases. This CDR3 contains 13 residues. Germline trimming cut 3 bases from V and 6 bases from J; bases unmatched to any gene: 1. Germline CDR1 SGHNT, CDR2 YYREEE (reference sequence). CDR3 nucleotides: TGTGCCAGCAGCTGGACAGGGGGCAATGGCTACACCTTC. This gives the protein CASSWTGGNGYTF.

V usage is TRBV29-1 and J usage is TRBJ2-7, with 11 bases matching TRBD2. The germline V gene encodes CDR1 SQVTM and CDR2 ANQGSEA. V trimming: 4 bases; J trimming: 2 bases; junction bases outside the gene matches: 4. This CDR3 is built from 14 residues. In DNA, the CDR3 is TGCAGCGTTGGGCTAGCGGGAGGAGCCTACGAGCAGTACTTC. This translates into CSVGLAGGAYEQYF.

This clone was counted a few times. The CDR3 region is CASSVGPGLAGETQYF. DNA for the CDR3: TGTGCCAGCAGCGTGGGACCGGGACTAGCCGGAGAGACCCAGTACTTC. This chain joins TRBV9 and TRBJ2-5; 9 nucleotides line up with TRBD2. Unmatched junction bases numbered 9, after V lost 2 bases and J lost 4 bases. CDR1 and CDR2 from the germline V gene are SGDLS and YYNGEE. The CDR3 consists of 16 residues.

The V and J genes are TRBV28 and TRBJ2-5; D remains ambiguous. Trimming took 6 bases from V and 2 from J, leaving 10 bases between them. The CDR3 extends over 13 amino acids. Germline V gene lookup returns CDR1 MDHEN and CDR2 SYDVKM. The CDR3 DNA follows: TGTGCCAGCAGGGGCAGGTATCAAGAGACCCAGTACTTC. Protein: CASRGRYQETQYF.

The chain recombines TRBV14 with TRBJ1-6, with unresolved D. The V and J ends lost 1 base and 0 bases respectively, with 10 bases between them. Germline values: CDR1 SGHDN, CDR2 FVKESK. There are 17 residues in the CDR3. This CDR3 reads CASSQGATRSYNSPLHF. The CDR3 bases are TGTGCCAGCAGCCAAGGCGCCACCCGCTCCTATAATTCACCCCTCCACTTT.

The chain joins TRBV23-1 to TRBJ2-7, with unresolved D. TRBV23-1 is flagged as an ORF with uncertain function. Trimming removed 4 bases from V and 1 base from J, with 11 bases in between. The CDR3 has 14 amino acids. CDR3 nucleotide sequence: TGCGCCAGCAGTCGGCCAGTTAGATCCTACGAGCAGTACTTC. Its translation is CASSRPVRSYEQYF.

CDR3 amino acids: CSVSSWTDTQYF. CDR3 bases: TGCAGCGTGTCTTCCTGGACAGATACGCAGTATTTT. The chain joins TRBV29-1 to TRBJ2-3, with D hard to call. This CDR3 has 12 residues. Looked up from germline, CDR1 is SQVTM and CDR2 is ANQGSEA. The V and J ends lost 6 bases and 3 bases respectively, with 10 bases between them.

This clone was counted a single time. The J gene is TRBJ2-5, the V gene TRBV30; D not resolved. Germline V gene sequence: CDR1 GTSNPN, CDR2 SVGIG (reference sequence). The V gene lost 2 bases and the J gene lost 2 bases, with 15 bases spanning the gap. The CDR3 has 15 amino acids. The CDR3, as DNA: TGTGCCTGGAGTACCTGGCGGAAGCAACAAGAGACCCAGTACTTC. Amino acid sequence: CAWSTWRKQQETQYF.

The rearrangement uses TRBV6-6 and TRBJ1-5; TRBD1 agrees at 10 bases. With 5 bases clipped from V and 5 bases from J, the junction kept 0 bases outside the gene matches. The germline CDR1 and CDR2 sequences are MNHNY and SVGAGI (reference sequence). This CDR3 contains 13 residues. The CDR3 sequence is CASSGTGDQPQHF. The CDR3 DNA reads as TGTGCCAGCAGTGGGACAGGGGATCAGCCCCAGCATTTT.

This clone was recorded a few times. The CDR3 sequence is CSVHRGAGNTIYF. As DNA, the CDR3 is TGCAGCGTTCACCGTGGGGCTGGAAACACCATATATTTT. The chain combines TRBV29-1 with TRBJ1-3, with D uncertain. The germline CDR1 and CDR2 sequences are SQVTM and ANQGSEA. V lost 5 bases and J lost 2, with 10 bases in between. The CDR3 length is 13 residues.

J is TRBJ2-7 and V is TRBV28, with D perhaps TRBD1 (6 bases). CDR1 and CDR2 (germline): MDHEN, SYDVKM. Between the trimmed V and J ends, which lost 5 bases and 2 bases, there was a span of 16 bases. The CDR3 totals 15 residues. CDR3 protein: CASSPTGTLPYEQYF. CDR3 DNA sequence: TGTGCCAGCAGTCCCACCGGGACACTTCCCTACGAGCAGTACTTC.

The V gene is TRBV2, the J gene TRBJ1-4; TRBD1 matches at 8 bases. Trimming cost V 7 bases and J 6 bases; bases outside gene matches: 7. This CDR3 comprises 14 residues. Germline V lookup: CDR1 SNHLY, CDR2 FYNNEI. CDR3 coding DNA: TGTGCCAGCACCCAGGGGGCTCTTGATGAAAAACTGTTTTTT. Protein sequence: CASTQGALDEKLFF.

This clone has a handful of counts. This chain uses TRBV2 with TRBJ1-6; D remains ambiguous. CDR3 length: 12 residues. V was pared by 9 bases and J by 7 bases, with 10 bases between. The germline V gene encodes CDR1 SNHLY and CDR2 FYNNEI. The CDR3 region has the DNA TGTGCCAGTAGGGATCTCAATTCACCCCTCCACTTT. Translated: CASRDLNSPLHF. Using reference TRBV2 and TRBJ1-6 for the parts outside the CDR3, the full variable domain is EPEVTQTPSHQVTQMGQEVILRCVPISNHLYFYWYRQILGQKVEFLVSFYNNEISEKSEIFDDQFSVERPDGSNFTLKIRSTKLEDSAMYFCASRDLNSPLHFGNGTRLTVT.

This chain joins TRBV29-1 and TRBJ1-2; 7 bases are a match to TRBD1. V shed 5 bases, J shed 4 bases, and the junction held 1 base outside the gene matches. CDR3 size: 11 residues. The germline V gene has CDR1 SQVTM and CDR2 ANQGSEA. The CDR3 DNA follows: TGCAGCGTTCGGGACAGCTATGGCTACACCTTC. Translation: CSVRDSYGYTF.

The V and J genes are TRBV29-1 and TRBJ2-3; 16 nucleotides align to TRBD2. The germline gives CDR1 SQVTM, CDR2 ANQGSEA. V shed 3 bases, J shed 0 bases, and the junction held 3 bases outside the gene matches. The CDR3 runs to 17 residues. The CDR3 sequence: CSVEGTSGGASTDTQYF. CDR3 in DNA: TGCAGCGTTGAGGGGACTAGCGGGGGGGCTAGCACAGATACGCAGTATTTT.

V usage is TRBV7-2 and J usage is TRBJ2-3, with unresolved D. The CDR3 spans 11 residues. CDR1 and CDR2 (germline): SGHTA, FQGNSA. Trimming removed 5 bases from V and 11 bases from J, with 11 bases in between. CDR3 DNA sequence: TGTGCCAGCAGCCCCTCCAGTGTGCAGTATTTT. This sequence encodes CASSPSSVQYF.